Below are 29 T cell receptor beta chains sequenced from a single sample in a study of blood T cell repertoires in COVID-19. Assay: immunoSEQ multiplex PCR; the TCRdb copy retains only in-frame clones and omits some. The profile shows 150,000 to 200,000 clones, around 82% of them singletons. The source material was PBMCs or T cells enriched from blood (not recorded which). Source of these receptors: a woman aged 60 to 75 with acute COVID-19.

The chain uses TRBV7-9 and TRBJ1-5, with unresolved D. V dropped 5 bases and J dropped 1 base, with 15 bases sitting between them. The CDR3 consists of 16 residues. CDR1 SEHNR and CDR2 FQNEAQ come from the germline V gene (reference sequence). The CDR3 nucleotides read TGTGCCAGCAGCCCCACGACAATTTTGAGCAATCAGCCCCAGCATTTT. It encodes CASSPTTILSNQPQHF.

This chain joins TRBV6-5 and TRBJ1-6; D remains unclear. V was pared by 10 bases and J by 8 bases, with 18 bases between. The CDR3 contains 14 residues. CDR1 is MNHEY, CDR2 SVGAGI, per germline. CDR3 region: CATIPAGRDSPLHF. Here the CDR3 DNA reads TGTGCCACGATACCAGCGGGTCGCGATTCACCCCTCCACTTT.

In this sample, this clone turned up a few times. The genes are TRBV7-2 and TRBJ2-1, with D possibly TRBD1 on 5 matching bases. The germline CDR1 and CDR2 sequences are SGHTA and FQGNSA. The ends were cut back, 5 bases at V and 0 bases at J, with 11 bases in the middle. The CDR3 loop spans 15 amino acids. CDR3 residues: CASSPGLSSYNEQFF. CDR3 in DNA: TGTGCCAGCAGCCCAGGGCTAAGCTCCTACAATGAGCAGTTCTTC.

The V and J genes are TRBV19 and TRBJ1-5; D call uncertain. Looked up from germline, CDR1 is LNHDA and CDR2 is SQIVND (reference sequence). This CDR3 has 13 residues. V was clipped by 3 bases and J by 4 bases, with 7 bases between them. The CDR3 loop is CASSIQRNQPQHF. In DNA form, the CDR3 reads TGTGCCAGTAGTATTCAGCGGAATCAGCCCCAGCATTTT.

There are many counts of this clone. The chain links TRBV19 to TRBJ2-1; 8 bases are shared with TRBD1. The CDR3 extends over 14 amino acids. Trimming cost V 7 bases and J 3 bases; bases outside gene matches: 5. Per germline, CDR1 LNHDA and CDR2 SQIVND (reference sequence). CDR3 residues: CASIQGGGYNEQFF. The CDR3 bases are TGTGCCAGTATACAGGGGGGAGGCTACAATGAGCAGTTCTTC.

V is TRBV7-9 and J is TRBJ1-2; 7 bases match TRBD1. V was pared by 5 bases and J by 1 base, with 10 bases of the junction left unmatched. Germline-derived CDR1 and CDR2 are SEHNR and FQNEAQ (reference sequence). The CDR3 is 16 residues long. CDR3 DNA sequence: TGTGCCAGCAGCCCCTGGGACAGTCTGCTTAACTATGGCTACACCTTC. It yields the protein CASSPWDSLLNYGYTF.

The V and J genes are TRBV5-1 and TRBJ2-5; no clear D gene. The length of the CDR3 is 13 residues. The germline V gene has CDR1 SGHRS and CDR2 YFSETQ. V lost 0 bases to trimming and J lost 1 base, with 4 bases between them. As DNA, the CDR3 is TGCGCCAGCAGCTTGGAACTCCAAGAGACCCAGTACTTC. This gives the protein CASSLELQETQYF. The full variable domain, its missing parts supplied by reference TRBV5-1 and TRBJ2-5, is KAGVTQTPRYLIKTRGQQVTLSCSPISGHRSVSWYQQTPGQGLQFLFEYFSETQRNKGNFPGRFSGRQFSNSRSEMNVSTLELGDSALYLCASSLELQETQYFGPGTRLLVL.

The table lists this clone with many counts. This rearrangement joins TRBV4-2 to TRBJ2-7; 9 bases are shared with TRBD2. J gave up 6 bases and V 7 bases, and 4 bases lay outside the gene matches. This CDR3 is 12 amino acids long. Germline V gene lookup returns CDR1 LGHNA and CDR2 YNFKEQ. CDR3 in DNA: TGTGCCAGCACAGCGGGAGGACCCGAGCAGTACTTC. Translating it yields CASTAGGPEQYF.

This clone was counted a single time. The chain carries TRBV15 and TRBJ2-3; 9 bases match TRBD2. Germline lookup yields CDR1 LNHNV and CDR2 YYDKDF (reference sequence). This CDR3 contains 21 residues. Unmatched junction bases numbered 19, after V lost 2 bases and J lost 1 base. This CDR3 reads CATSRKRVSWREGHGTDTQYF. The CDR3 coding sequence is TGTGCCACCAGCAGAAAGCGTGTAAGCTGGCGGGAGGGCCACGGCACAGATACGCAGTATTTT.

V usage is TRBV2 and J usage is TRBJ1-5; D might be TRBD1 (5 bases). The CDR3 runs 15 residues. Germline loops: CDR1 SNHLY, CDR2 FYNNEI. Trimming shortened V by 5 bases and J by 1 base, and 12 bases separated the two germline ends. This CDR3 reads CASSLDRQSNQPQHF. In DNA, the CDR3 is TGTGCCAGCAGTTTAGACAGACAAAGCAATCAGCCCCAGCATTTT.

The V and J genes are TRBV28 and TRBJ2-1, with 16 bases matching TRBD2. CDR1 and CDR2 (germline): MDHEN, SYDVKM. The CDR3 is 18 amino acids. The V gene end was trimmed by 5 bases and the J gene end by 2 bases; junction bases not matched to a gene: 6. The CDR3 bases are TGTGCCAGCAGTCCCGGGACTAGCGGGGGGGCTCCCTACAATGAGCAGTTCTTC. This gives the protein CASSPGTSGGAPYNEQFF.

The chain uses TRBV5-1 and TRBJ2-2, with D tentatively TRBD2 (6 bases). This CDR3 comprises 16 residues. Germline values: CDR1 SGHRS, CDR2 YFSETQ. V was clipped by 6 bases and J by 5 bases, with 20 bases between them. CDR3 nucleotide sequence: TGCGCCAGCACCCTTGGGGCGGGACGAATTACCGGGGAGCTGTTTTTT. This translates into CASTLGAGRITGELFF.

This clone was counted a few times. The rearrangement links TRBV7-2 to TRBJ2-5; possible D gene TRBD2, 6 bases. The CDR3 has 14 amino acids. V was trimmed by 4 bases and J by 5 bases, leaving 14 bases between them. Germline V lookup: CDR1 SGHTA, CDR2 FQGNSA. CDR3 loop: CASSSMGGVETQYF. As DNA, the CDR3 is TGTGCCAGCAGCTCCATGGGGGGTGTCGAGACCCAGTACTTC.

The J gene is TRBJ1-4, the V gene TRBV19; D call uncertain. The V and J ends lost 1 base and 8 bases respectively, with 14 bases between them. CDR1 and CDR2 (germline): LNHDA, SQIVND (reference sequence). The CDR3 length is 15 residues. The CDR3 nucleotides are TGTGCCAGTAGTATAGGAGGGCAGGTTTGGGAAAAACTGTTTTTT. As protein: CASSIGGQVWEKLFF. The full variable domain, with the rest looked up from reference TRBV19 and TRBJ1-4, is DGGITQSPKYLFRKEGQNVTLSCEQNLNHDAMYWYRQDPGQGLRLIYYSQIVNDFQKGDIAEGYSVSREKKESFPLTVTSAQKNPTAFYLCASSIGGQVWEKLFFGSGTQLSVL.

DNA for the CDR3: TGTGCCAGTAGTATTTCAAATCCAGGGGGGAATTCACCCCTCCACTTT. Translated, it gives CASSISNPGGNSPLHF. The rearrangement joins TRBV19 to TRBJ1-6; 7 nucleotides align to TRBD1. The CDR3 spans 16 residues. Germline-derived CDR1 and CDR2 are LNHDA and SQIVND (reference sequence). The trim removed 3 bases at V and 7 bases at J, leaving 9 bases unmatched.

The CDR3 DNA is TGTGCCAGCAGCCCCCGGGACAGGCCCTATGGCTACACCTTC. The encoded protein is CASSPRDRPYGYTF. The J gene is TRBJ1-2, the V gene TRBV3-1 (or the pseudogene TRBV3-2), with 8 positions matching TRBD1. CDR3 length equals 14 residues. J lost 4 bases, V lost 4 bases, and 5 bases had no gene match. The germline CDR1 and CDR2 sequences are LGHDT and YNNKEL (reference sequence).

This clone was observed a handful of times. The genes are TRBV27 and TRBJ2-7; possible D gene TRBD1, 5 bases. Trimming left V 4 bases short and J 6 bases short, with 16 bases between. This CDR3 has 14 residues. In germline, CDR1 is MNHEY, CDR2 SMNVEV (reference sequence). In DNA form, the CDR3 reads TGTGCCAGCAGTTGGGCAGGGCCGCCTCGCGAGCAGTACTTC. Residues: CASSWAGPPREQYF.

Comment on this clone: The junction departs from germline at one end; a sequencing error may be responsible. The CDR3 coding sequence is TGTGCCAGCAGTACCGAGAGAAGGGGCTATTATTCACCCCTCCACTTT. Protein sequence: CASSTERRGYYSPLHF. The chain links TRBV6-2 or TRBV6-3 to TRBJ1-6; perhaps TRBD1 as D (5 bases). The CDR3 has 16 residues. Germline lookup yields CDR1 MNHEY and CDR2 SVGEGT.

V usage is TRBV4-1 and J usage is TRBJ1-1, with D possibly being TRBD1 (5 bases). Germline assignment: CDR1 MGHRA and CDR2 YSYEKL. V was shortened by 0 bases and J by 10 bases, with 24 bases between the two germline ends. The CDR3 contains 17 residues. The CDR3 DNA sequence: TGCGCCAGCAGCCAAGAAGGTTTCAGGACACAACCCCCACGAGCTTTCTTT. Encoded protein: CASSQEGFRTQPPRAFF.

V and J are TRBV4-3 and TRBJ2-1, with 9 bases aligning to TRBD2. The CDR3 contains 14 residues. From germline, CDR1 is LGHNA and CDR2 YSLEER. CDR3 in amino acids: CAPCSGSSYNEQFF. Written as DNA, the CDR3 is TGCGCACCATGTAGCGGGAGCTCCTACAATGAGCAGTTCTTC.

This chain links TRBV19 with TRBJ1-2; the D gene is possibly TRBD1 (6 bases). CDR3 length: 14 residues. Germline CDR1 is LNHDA and CDR2 is SQIVND (reference sequence). Trimming removed 1 base at V and 2 bases at J, with 8 bases between. For the CDR3, the DNA is TGTGCCAGTAGTATAGGGCAGGGGAACTATGGCTACACCTTC. Encoded protein: CASSIGQGNYGYTF.

This chain connects TRBV7-8 to TRBJ1-1, with D maybe TRBD1 (5 bases). The CDR3 totals 14 residues. The germline V gene encodes CDR1 SGHVS and CDR2 FQNEAQ. V was pared by 1 base and J by 2 bases, with 8 bases between. The CDR3 DNA reads as TGTGCCAGCAGCTTAGATCAGGGAAACACTGAAGCTTTCTTT. Amino acids: CASSLDQGNTEAFF.

The chain couples TRBV7-8 to TRBJ2-1, with TRBD2 as a possible D gene (5 bases). The length of the CDR3 is 12 residues. V lost 5 bases to trimming and J lost 12 bases, with 14 bases between them. Germline CDR1 SGHVS, CDR2 FQNEAQ. The CDR3 here is CASSRTRDLQFF. In nucleotides, the CDR3 is TGTGCCAGCAGCCGAACCCGGGATCTGCAGTTCTTC. The entire variable domain, with the rest obtained from reference TRBV7-8 and TRBJ2-1, is as follows: GAGVSQSPRYKVAKRGQDVALRCDPISGHVSLFWYQQALGQGPEFLTYFQNEAQLDKSGLPSDRFFAERPEGSVSTLKIQRTQQEDSAVYLCASSRTRDLQFFGPGTRLTVL.

The V call is TRBV11-2, the J call TRBJ2-2; a weak D match, TRBD2 (6 bases). Trimming took off 1 base at V and 6 bases at J, with 12 bases between the two ends. The germline gives CDR1 SGHAT, CDR2 FQNNGV. The CDR3 has 15 residues. The CDR3 DNA follows: TGTGCCAGCAGCTTAGGGGCAGGGAGGCCCGGGGAGCTGTTTTTT. Protein product: CASSLGAGRPGELFF.

The rearrangement joins TRBV5-4 to TRBJ2-1; 10 bases map to TRBD2. The CDR3 is 13 amino acids. The germline V gene has CDR1 SGHNT and CDR2 YYREEE (reference sequence). V lost 6 bases, J lost 12 bases, and 9 bases stayed unmatched. The CDR3 loop reads CASTSGRYMGQFF. DNA of the CDR3: TGTGCCAGCACTAGCGGGAGATATATGGGGCAGTTCTTC.

This clone has only a few counts. V usage is TRBV19 and J usage is TRBJ1-2; 7 bases are shared with TRBD1. The length of the CDR3 is 13 residues. The J segment lost 8 bases and the V segment lost 4 bases, leaving 7 bases of the junction unmatched. From germline, CDR1 is LNHDA and CDR2 SQIVND (reference sequence). The CDR3 bases are TGTGCCAGTAGTAATAGACAGGGCGGAGGCTACACCTTC. This translates into CASSNRQGGGYTF.

This clone was observed a handful of times. J is TRBJ1-4 and V is TRBV5-4, with 7 positions matching TRBD1. CDR1 SGHNT and CDR2 YYREEE come from the germline V gene (reference sequence). Trimming cost V 5 bases and J 3 bases; bases outside gene matches: 7. The CDR3 runs 15 residues. The DNA of the CDR3 is TGTGCCAGCAGTTCACAGGGGTCTGCTAATGAAAAACTGTTTTTT. It specifies CASSSQGSANEKLFF. Complete variable domain (other parts from reference TRBV5-4 and TRBJ1-4): ETGVTQSPTHLIKTRGQQVTLRCSSQSGHNTVSWYQQALGQGPQFIFQYYREEENGRGNFPPRFSGLQFPNYSSELNVNALELDDSALYLCASSSQGSANEKLFFGSGTQLSVL.

The gene calls are TRBV3-1 (or the pseudogene TRBV3-2) and TRBJ1-6; no reliable D call. Trimming removed 3 bases at V and 3 bases at J, with 6 bases between. Per germline, CDR1 LGHDT and CDR2 YNNKEL (reference sequence). The CDR3 has 14 amino acids. The CDR3 here is CASSQVLYNSPLHF. The CDR3 coding sequence is TGTGCCAGCAGCCAGGTACTCTATAATTCACCCCTCCACTTT.

The genes are TRBV6-2 or TRBV6-3 and TRBJ1-1; no clear D gene. The CDR3 extends over 12 amino acids. Per the germline V gene, CDR1 is MNHEY and CDR2 is SVGEGT. Trimming removed 6 bases from V and 5 bases from J, with 10 bases in between. The CDR3 DNA is TGTGCCAGCAGCACTATCGCGACTGAAGCTTTCTTT. This codes for CASSTIATEAFF.